This is a list of T cell receptor beta chains from one sample in a study of CD8+CD57+ T cells in acquired aplastic anemia. TCRdb itself ran the reads through MiXCR, one entry per CDR3 protein. The table includes a few hundred thousand distinct CDR3 sequences, roughly 55% detected once. Sequenced: sorted CD4+, CD8+, or CD8+CD57+ T cells (not recorded which) from PBMCs. These receptors were collected from a human donor in good health. Each CDR3 is given without its conserved first and last residue. The D gene is left open where the match is weak.

cdr3_length | j_call | d_call | v_call | cdr3_aa
13 | TRBJ1-2 | NA | TRBV12-3/TRBV12-4 | ASSSTPGGNYGYT
13 | TRBJ2-7 | TRBD2 | TRBV9 | ASSVVAGGLYEQY
12 | TRBJ2-3 | TRBD2 | TRBV20-1 | SAPTSGNTDTQY
12 | TRBJ2-3 | NA | TRBV27 | ASSLSAGTDTQY
10 | TRBJ2-5 | NA | TRBV7-2 | ASSQTKETQY
13 | TRBJ2-3 | TRBD2 | TRBV20-1 | SARSRLARTDTQY
10 | TRBJ2-7 | NA | TRBV9 | ASSRQGHERY
7 | TRBJ2-1 | TRBD2 | TRBV20-1 | SASKAGI
13 | TRBJ2-7 | TRBD1 | TRBV5-1 | ASSWGQGSSYEQY
11 | TRBJ2-3 | NA | TRBV24-1 | ATSDLPGDTQY
15 | TRBJ2-3 | TRBD2 | TRBV7-9 | ASSQDGSGGAPDTQY
15 | TRBJ2-5 | TRBD2 | TRBV2 | ASSQAQEAGPKETQY
11 | TRBJ2-7 | NA | TRBV20-1 | SARTASSYEQY
13 | TRBJ1-6 | TRBD1 | TRBV7-7 | ASSSGVGTGEPLH
11 | TRBJ2-5 | NA | TRBV5-1 | ASSRTLEETQY
12 | TRBJ2-2 | NA | TRBV25-1 | ASRGSLNTGELF
9 | TRBJ1-2 | NA | TRBV29-1 | SVDSPAPLT
12 | TRBJ2-7 | TRBD1 | TRBV20-1 | SAPFRDRVYEQY
15 | TRBJ2-3 | NA | TRBV6-5 | ASSYGGRTHETDTQY
12 | TRBJ2-1 | NA | TRBV5-1 | ASSLGFQFNEQF
13 | TRBJ1-5 | NA | TRBV7-9 | ASSPRGGGDQPQH
11 | TRBJ1-2 | NA | TRBV29-1 | SVEGSEIYGYT
14 | TRBJ1-1 | TRBD1 | TRBV5-1 | ASSGPPGGRNTEAF
11 | TRBJ1-2 | TRBD1 | TRBV5-8 | ASSFYRGDGYT
13 | TRBJ2-7 | TRBD2 | TRBV15 | ATRGAGGHPYEQY
14 | TRBJ1-2 | TRBD1 | TRBV7-8 | ASSFSTGGRSYGYT
12 | TRBJ2-7 | NA | TRBV19 | ASSPRVPLVEQY
11 | TRBJ1-2 | NA | TRBV10-3 | AISESNNYGYT
12 | TRBJ2-7 | TRBD1 | TRBV5-4 | ASRLQQGSYEQY
12 | TRBJ1-2 | NA | TRBV7-8 | ASSPERGAADCT
12 | TRBJ2-7 | NA | TRBV29-1 | SVGVLGSSYEQY
15 | TRBJ1-2 | TRBD1 | TRBV24-1 | ATSDHNTRGLNYGYT
11 | TRBJ2-5 | NA | TRBV7-7 | ASSLEVLGTQY
13 | TRBJ2-3 | TRBD2 | TRBV7-9 | ASSLGGLAGDTQY
15 | TRBJ2-1 | NA | TRBV11-2 | ASSLTRHLLSYNEQF
16 | TRBJ2-3 | TRBD2 | TRBV7-6 | ASSVPTGDGTSGDTQY
11 | TRBJ2-5 | NA | TRBV2 | ASSLGSQETQY
14 | TRBJ2-7 | NA | TRBV7-9 | ASGPDLRDRPYEQC
13 | TRBJ2-2 | NA | TRBV7-6 | ASSRGSGNTGELF
11 | TRBJ2-7 | NA | TRBV7-6 | ASSYSAGYEQY
17 | TRBJ2-5 | TRBD2 | TRBV2 | ASSDTEGTSGRFQETQY
14 | TRBJ2-1 | TRBD2 | TRBV15 | ATSRELAGTYNEQF
12 | TRBJ2-7 | NA | TRBV6-5 | ASSYSGSSYEQY
10 | TRBJ2-7 | NA | TRBV20-1 | SAAPGLGEQY
12 | TRBJ2-3 | NA | TRBV9 | ASSPLSITDTQY
11 | TRBJ2-5 | NA | TRBV7-7 | ASSPDFGETQY